This T cell receptor (beta chain) was recovered during a study of blood T cell repertoires in COVID-19. Turning to the study itself: Sites in the United States, Italy and Spain provided acute and convalescent COVID-19 samples.

This CDR3 has 13 amino acids. V gave up 6 bases and J gave up 7 bases, with 13 bases separating them. Under the authors' procedure: It was from reference gene primer amplification that nucleated cell counts were estimated. Method: immunoSEQ multiplex PCR; TCRdb's copy keeps in-frame clones and lacks some. V and J calls and clone size follow that table, whereas D and trimming were derived from the DNA. The repertoire has about 220,000 clones, about 86% of them found once; the top ten carry about 1.3%. Across fewer than 25 US areas, participants ranged in age from roughly 18 to 95 years. Donors were grouped by their self-reported clinical history.

Sequenced: PBMCs or T cells enriched from blood (not recorded which). This receptor was taken from a woman between 40 and 55 years old with acute COVID-19. This chain links TRBV12-3 or TRBV12-4 with TRBJ1-5, with D tentatively TRBD1 (6 bases). The CDR3 loop reads CASSTGGGQPQHF. As DNA, the CDR3 is TGTGCCAGCAGCACGGGGGGCGGGCAGCCCCAGCATTTT.